This is a list of T cell receptor beta chains from one sample in a study of control samples from healthy donors and cancer patients. TCRdb keeps only in-frame clones here, not all; method: immunoSEQ multiplex PCR. This sample carries about 59,000 clones, roughly 90% of them seen once, and the ten largest clones take 1.5% to 2%. Sequences were obtained from PBMCs. Source of these receptors: a middle-aged man with colorectal cancer. CDR3s include the opening cysteine and the closing phenylalanine or tryptophan. A D gene is named only where the DNA matches it firmly. Size is stated for part of the rows, as once, few or many counts, or as a class when the clone is expanded.

V	size	J	D	CDR3	DNA
TRBV7-6	NA	TRBJ1-2	TRBD1	CASSLYDHRDREPANYGYTF	TGTGCCAGCAGCTTATACGACCACCGGGACAGGGAACCAGCTAACTATGGCTACACCTTC
TRBV3-1/TRBV3-2	NA	TRBJ2-7	NA	CASSLTFSYEQYF	TGTGCCAGCAGCCTGACTTTTTCCTACGAGCAGTACTTC
TRBV7-6	NA	TRBJ2-2	TRBD2	CASSLSGEYAGELFF	TGTGCCAGCAGCTTAAGCGGGGAGTACGCCGGGGAGCTGTTTTTT
TRBV18	NA	TRBJ1-1	TRBD1	CASSPPGQGVLGTEAFF	TGTGCCAGCTCACCGCCGGGACAGGGGGTTCTGGGAACTGAAGCTTTCTTT
TRBV12-3/TRBV12-4	NA	TRBJ2-7	NA	CASSLFSSGEQYF	TGTGCCAGCAGTTTATTCAGTAGTGGCGAGCAGTACTTC
TRBV6-6	NA	TRBJ1-2	NA	CASTPPPGIYTF	TGTGCCAGCACTCCCCCCCCCGGGATCTACACCTTC
TRBV11-2	NA	TRBJ2-1	TRBD2	CASSPSSQRGGGEQFF	TGTGCCAGCAGCCCCTCCAGCCAGCGGGGGGGCGGTGAGCAGTTCTTC
TRBV23-1	NA	TRBJ1-1	NA	CASSQSNGRVWMNTEAFF	TGCGCCAGCAGTCAATCGAACGGGAGGGTTTGGATGAACACTGAAGCTTTCTTT
TRBV10-1	NA	TRBJ2-7	NA	CASSSEDREPYEQYF	TGCGCCAGCAGTTCGGAGGACCGCGAGCCTTACGAGCAGTACTTC
TRBV20-1	NA	TRBJ1-5	TRBD1	CSASPGGQPQHF	TGCAGTGCTAGTCCAGGGGGGCAGCCCCAGCATTTT
TRBV6-1	NA	TRBJ1-4	TRBD1	CASSEPGQGATNEKLFF	TGTGCCAGCAGTGAACCGGGACAGGGAGCAACTAATGAAAAACTGTTTTTT
TRBV7-3	NA	TRBJ1-6	TRBD1	CASSSRTGVGSPLHF	TGTGCCAGCAGCTCAAGGACAGGGGTGGGTTCACCCCTCCACTTT
TRBV3-1/TRBV3-2	once	TRBJ1-2	NA	CASSLSSNYGYTF	TGTGCCAGCAGCTTATCCAGCAATTATGGCTACACCTTC
TRBV18	NA	TRBJ1-2	NA	CASSPPGAYGYTF	TGTGCCAGCTCACCACCAGGGGCCTATGGCTACACCTTC
TRBV29-1	once	TRBJ2-5	NA	CSVEGKVKAAQETQYF	TGCAGCGTTGAAGGAAAGGTTAAAGCGGCCCAAGAGACCCAGTACTTC
TRBV6-5	NA	TRBJ2-3	TRBD2	CASSYEAGANTQYF	TGTGCCAGCAGTTACGAAGCGGGGGCTAATACGCAGTATTTT
TRBV7-3	NA	TRBJ2-1	TRBD2	CASSLRLADANEQFF	TGTGCCAGCAGCTTACGACTAGCGGATGCCAATGAGCAGTTCTTC
TRBV19	NA	TRBJ1-3	NA	CASAPWGRINTIYF	TGTGCCAGCGCCCCATGGGGCAGGATTAACACCATATATTTT
TRBV7-3	once	TRBJ2-2	NA	CASSLTGSKAGELFF	TGTGCCAGCAGCTTAACAGGGTCAAAAGCCGGGGAGCTGTTTTTT
TRBV2	NA	TRBJ2-1	TRBD2	CASTVPGAGGNNEQFF	TGTGCCAGCACCGTCCCAGGAGCGGGGGGAAACAATGAGCAGTTCTTC
TRBV11-2	NA	TRBJ2-1	TRBD2	CASSLDGTSGTRIF	TGTGCCAGCAGCTTAGATGGGACTAGCGGGACGAGGATCTTC
TRBV12-5	NA	TRBJ1-4	TRBD1	CASGLTGEREKLFF	TGTGCTAGTGGTTTGACAGGGGAGAGGGAAAAACTGTTTTTT
TRBV4-1	NA	TRBJ2-1	NA	CASSQVFRYNEQFF	TGCGCCAGCAGCCAAGTCTTCAGATACAATGAGCAGTTCTTC
TRBV30	NA	TRBJ1-3	NA	CAWRALSSGNTIYF	TGTGCCTGGAGAGCCCTGAGCTCTGGAAACACCATATATTTT
TRBV29-1	NA	TRBJ2-7	TRBD2	CSVDSGGPGSYEQYF	TGCAGCGTTGATAGCGGGGGGCCGGGCTCCTACGAGCAGTACTTC
TRBV5-6	once	TRBJ2-7	NA	CASSSGQSYEQYF	TGTGCCAGCAGCTCCGGACAGTCCTACGAGCAGTACTTC
TRBV2	NA	TRBJ1-2	TRBD1	CASLIGGAGGDGYTF	TGTGCCAGCCTCATCGGTGGGGCAGGGGGGGATGGCTACACCTTC
TRBV6-5	NA	TRBJ2-5	NA	CASSYFRGETQYF	TGTGCCAGCAGTTACTTCAGGGGCGAGACCCAGTACTTC
TRBV7-2	NA	TRBJ1-6	NA	CASSYGTRNNSPLHF	TGTGCCAGCAGTTATGGGACACGGAATAATTCACCCCTCCACTTT
TRBV2	few	TRBJ2-7	NA	CASSGEPYEQYF	TGTGCCAGCAGTGGTGAACCCTACGAGCAGTACTTC
TRBV2	NA	TRBJ1-1	TRBD1	CASRQGGRNTEAFF	TGTGCCTCAAGACAGGGGGGTAGGAACACTGAAGCTTTCTTT
TRBV7-9	NA	TRBJ2-7	NA	CASSQVLDSPTYEQYF	TGTGCCAGCAGCCAAGTCCTGGACAGCCCCACCTACGAGCAGTACTTC
TRBV12-3/TRBV12-4	NA	TRBJ1-4	NA	CASSGTSNEKLFF	TGTGCCAGCAGCGGGACATCTAATGAAAAACTGTTTTTT
TRBV3-1/TRBV3-2	NA	TRBJ2-1	NA	CASSPTEGRGPYNEQFF	TGTGCCAGCAGCCCCACGGAGGGGCGGGGGCCCTACAATGAGCAGTTCTTC
TRBV9	NA	TRBJ1-1	NA	CASSVVQEGTEAFF	TGTGCCAGCAGCGTAGTTCAGGAAGGCACTGAAGCTTTCTTT
TRBV9	NA	TRBJ2-3	TRBD2	CASSVGGSGGSGTQYF	TGTGCCAGCAGCGTAGGGGGTAGCGGGGGTTCAGGTACGCAGTATTTT
TRBV7-2	few	TRBJ1-5	TRBD1	CASSPGTGYNQPQHF	TGTGCCAGCAGCCCTGGGACAGGCTACAATCAGCCCCAGCATTTT
TRBV6-5	NA	TRBJ2-7	NA	CASKSPGTSYEQYF	TGTGCCAGCAAAAGTCCCGGGACCTCCTACGAGCAGTACTTC
TRBV30	once	TRBJ2-2	NA	CAWSSVQVTGELFF	TGTGCCTGGAGTTCCGTGCAGGTGACCGGGGAGCTGTTTTTT
TRBV14	NA	TRBJ2-7	TRBD1	CASSRTGGSYEQYF	TGTGCCAGCAGCCGGACAGGGGGCTCCTACGAGCAGTACTTC